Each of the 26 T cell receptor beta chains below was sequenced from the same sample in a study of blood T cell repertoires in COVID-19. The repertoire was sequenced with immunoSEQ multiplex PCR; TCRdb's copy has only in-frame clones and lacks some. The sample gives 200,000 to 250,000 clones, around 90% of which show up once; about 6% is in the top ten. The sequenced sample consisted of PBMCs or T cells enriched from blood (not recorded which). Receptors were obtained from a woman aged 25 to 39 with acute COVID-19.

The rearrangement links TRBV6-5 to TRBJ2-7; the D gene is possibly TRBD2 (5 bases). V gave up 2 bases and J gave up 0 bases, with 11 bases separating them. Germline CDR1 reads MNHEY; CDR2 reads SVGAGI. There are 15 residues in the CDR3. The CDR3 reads CASSYEGSFSYEQYF. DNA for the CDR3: TGTGCCAGCAGTTACGAGGGCTCCTTCTCCTACGAGCAGTACTTC.

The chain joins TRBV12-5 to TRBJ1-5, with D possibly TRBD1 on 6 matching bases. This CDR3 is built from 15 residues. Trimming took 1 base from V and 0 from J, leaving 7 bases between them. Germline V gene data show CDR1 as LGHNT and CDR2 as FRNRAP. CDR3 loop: CASGLGTVSNQPQHF. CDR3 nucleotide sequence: TGTGCTAGTGGTTTGGGGACAGTTAGCAATCAGCCCCAGCATTTT. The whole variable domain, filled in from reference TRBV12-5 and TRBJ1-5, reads DARVTQTPRHKVTEMGQEVTMRCQPILGHNTVFWYRQTMMQGLELLAYFRNRAPLDDSGMPKDRFSAEMPDATLATLKIQPSEPRDSAVYFCASGLGTVSNQPQHFGDGTRLSIL.

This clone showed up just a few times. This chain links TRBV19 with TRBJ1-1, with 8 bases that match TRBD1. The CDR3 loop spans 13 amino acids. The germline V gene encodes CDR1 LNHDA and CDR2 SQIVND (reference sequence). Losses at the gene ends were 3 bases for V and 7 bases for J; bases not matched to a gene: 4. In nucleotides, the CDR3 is TGTGCCAGTAGTATGCTCGGACAGGGTGAAGCTTTCTTT. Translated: CASSMLGQGEAFF. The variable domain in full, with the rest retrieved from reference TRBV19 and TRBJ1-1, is DGGITQSPKYLFRKEGQNVTLSCEQNLNHDAMYWYRQDPGQGLRLIYYSQIVNDFQKGDIAEGYSVSREKKESFPLTVTSAQKNPTAFYLCASSMLGQGEAFFGQGTRLTVV.

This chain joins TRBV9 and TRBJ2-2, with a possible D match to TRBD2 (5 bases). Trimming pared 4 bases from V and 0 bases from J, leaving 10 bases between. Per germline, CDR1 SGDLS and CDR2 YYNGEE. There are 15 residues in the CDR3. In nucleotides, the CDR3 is TGTGCCAGCAGCTACGGACTCGCGAACACCGGGGAGCTGTTTTTT. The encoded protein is CASSYGLANTGELFF.

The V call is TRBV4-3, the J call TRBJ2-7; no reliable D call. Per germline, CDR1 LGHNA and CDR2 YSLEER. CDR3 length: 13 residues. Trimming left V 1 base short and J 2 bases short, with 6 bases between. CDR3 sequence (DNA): TGCGCCAGCAGCCAAGCCCCTACCTACGAGCAGTACTTC. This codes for CASSQAPTYEQYF.

CDR3 in DNA: TGTGCCAGCAGCCAACTCGGCAGGGGGGTCGAGACCCAGTACTTC. Amino acids: CASSQLGRGVETQYF. The chain carries TRBV14 and TRBJ2-5; a weak D match, TRBD1 (7 bases). Trimming removed 2 bases at V and 5 bases at J, with 15 bases between. The CDR3 is 15 residues long. Germline V gives CDR1 SGHDN, CDR2 FVKESK. The variable domain in full, with the rest retrieved from reference TRBV14 and TRBJ2-5, is EAGVTQFPSHSVIEKGQTVTLRCDPISGHDNLYWYRRVMGKEIKFLLHFVKESKQDESGMPNNRFLAERTGGTYSTLKVQPAELEDSGVYFCASSQLGRGVETQYFGPGTRLLVL.

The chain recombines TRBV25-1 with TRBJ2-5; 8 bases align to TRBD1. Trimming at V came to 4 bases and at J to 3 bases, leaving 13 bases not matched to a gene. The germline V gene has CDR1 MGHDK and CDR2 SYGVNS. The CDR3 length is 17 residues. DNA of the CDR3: TGTGCCAGCAGTGGCCCGTTGACAGGGGTATTGGAAGAGACCCAGTACTTC. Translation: CASSGPLTGVLEETQYF.

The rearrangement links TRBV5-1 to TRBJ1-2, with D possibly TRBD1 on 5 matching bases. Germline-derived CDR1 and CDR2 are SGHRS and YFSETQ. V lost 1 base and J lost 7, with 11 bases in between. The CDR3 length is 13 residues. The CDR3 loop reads CASSLHQGGGYTF. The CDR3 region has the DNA TGCGCCAGCAGCTTGCATCAGGGCGGTGGCTACACCTTC.

The CDR3 reads CASSPGLYEQYF. The CDR3 bases are TGTGCCAGCAGTCCCGGACTCTACGAGCAGTACTTC. This sequence joins TRBV11-2 and TRBJ2-7; a weak D match, TRBD2 (5 bases). Germline-derived CDR1 and CDR2 are SGHAT and FQNNGV. This CDR3 contains 12 residues. Trimming took off 6 bases at V and 3 bases at J, with 9 bases between the two ends.

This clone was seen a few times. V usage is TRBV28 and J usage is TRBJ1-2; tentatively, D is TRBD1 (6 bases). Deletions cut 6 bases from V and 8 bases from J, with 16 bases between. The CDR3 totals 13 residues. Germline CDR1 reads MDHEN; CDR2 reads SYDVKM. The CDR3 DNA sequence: TGTGCCAGCAGCTATGACAGGACTAGAGGCTACACCTTC. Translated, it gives CASSYDRTRGYTF.

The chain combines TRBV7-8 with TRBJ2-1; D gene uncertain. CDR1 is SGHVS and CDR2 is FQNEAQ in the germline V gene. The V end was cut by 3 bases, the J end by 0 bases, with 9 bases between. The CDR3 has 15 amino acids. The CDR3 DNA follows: TGTGCCAGCAGCTTTGAGTTTAGCTCCTACAATGAGCAGTTCTTC. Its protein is CASSFEFSSYNEQFF.

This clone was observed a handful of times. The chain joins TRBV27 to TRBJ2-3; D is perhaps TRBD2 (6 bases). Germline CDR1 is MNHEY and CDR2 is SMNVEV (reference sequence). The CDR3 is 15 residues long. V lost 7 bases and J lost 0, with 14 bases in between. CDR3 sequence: CASKLAEISTDTQYF. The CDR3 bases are TGTGCCAGCAAGTTAGCGGAGATTAGCACAGATACGCAGTATTTT.

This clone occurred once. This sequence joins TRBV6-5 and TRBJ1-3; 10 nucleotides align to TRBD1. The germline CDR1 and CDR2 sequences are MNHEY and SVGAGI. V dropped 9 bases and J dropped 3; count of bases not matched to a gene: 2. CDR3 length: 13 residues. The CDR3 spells CASDRGRGNTIYF. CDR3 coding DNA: TGTGCCAGTGACAGGGGGCGTGGAAACACCATATATTTT.

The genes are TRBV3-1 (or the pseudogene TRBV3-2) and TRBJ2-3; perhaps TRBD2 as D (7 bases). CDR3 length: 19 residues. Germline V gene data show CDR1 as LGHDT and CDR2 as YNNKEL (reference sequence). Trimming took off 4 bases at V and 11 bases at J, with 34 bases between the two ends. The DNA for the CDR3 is TGTGCCAGCAGCCCGACTGTCCCAGGTTTGGGGGGGGCTGGAGTGGTGCAGTATTTT. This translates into CASSPTVPGLGGAGVVQYF.

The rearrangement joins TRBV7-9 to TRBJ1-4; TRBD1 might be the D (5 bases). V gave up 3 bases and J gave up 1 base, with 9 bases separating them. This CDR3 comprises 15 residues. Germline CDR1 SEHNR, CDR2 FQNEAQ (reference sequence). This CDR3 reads CASSFPGRTNEKLFF. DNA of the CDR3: TGTGCCAGCAGCTTCCCAGGGCGAACTAATGAAAAACTGTTTTTT. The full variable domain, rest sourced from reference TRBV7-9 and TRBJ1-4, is DTGVSQNPRHKITKRGQNVTFRCDPISEHNRLYWYRQTLGQGPEFLTYFQNEAQLEKSRLLSDRFSAERPKGSFSTLEIQRTEQGDSAMYLCASSFPGRTNEKLFFGSGTQLSVL.

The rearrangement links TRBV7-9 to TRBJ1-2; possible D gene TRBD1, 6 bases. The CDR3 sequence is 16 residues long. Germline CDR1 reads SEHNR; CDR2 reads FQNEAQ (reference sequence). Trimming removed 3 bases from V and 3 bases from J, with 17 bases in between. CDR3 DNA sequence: TGTGCCAGCAGCTTTGACCGGGGGGCGAGGGACTATGGCTACACCTTC. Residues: CASSFDRGARDYGYTF.

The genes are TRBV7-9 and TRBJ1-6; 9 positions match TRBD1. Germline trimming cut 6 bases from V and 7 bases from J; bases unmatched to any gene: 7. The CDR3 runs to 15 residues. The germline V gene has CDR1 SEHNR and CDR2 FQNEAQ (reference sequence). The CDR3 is CASSYGQGLNSPLHF. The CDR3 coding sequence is TGTGCCAGCAGTTATGGACAGGGGCTGAATTCACCCCTCCACTTT.

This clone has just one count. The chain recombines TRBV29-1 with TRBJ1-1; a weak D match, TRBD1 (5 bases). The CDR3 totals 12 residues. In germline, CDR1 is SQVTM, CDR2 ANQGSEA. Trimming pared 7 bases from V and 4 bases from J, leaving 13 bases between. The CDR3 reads CSGTTAGTEAFF. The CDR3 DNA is TGCAGCGGGACGACAGCTGGCACTGAAGCTTTCTTT.

CDR3 amino acids: CSVYETGELFF. CDR3 nucleotides: TGCAGCGTCTATGAGACCGGGGAGCTGTTTTTT. This sequence joins TRBV29-1 and TRBJ2-2; no clear D. Germline assignment: CDR1 SQVTM and CDR2 ANQGSEA. This CDR3 spans 11 amino acids. The ends were cut back, 6 bases at V and 5 bases at J, with 7 bases in the middle.

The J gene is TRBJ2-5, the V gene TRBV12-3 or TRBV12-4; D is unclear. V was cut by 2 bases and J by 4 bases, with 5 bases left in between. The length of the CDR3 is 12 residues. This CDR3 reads CASSLSGETQYF. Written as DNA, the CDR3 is TGTGCCAGCAGTTTATCCGGAGAGACCCAGTACTTC.

The CDR3 DNA is TGTGCCAGCAGCCCACAAAGGGGACTGGGCTGGGAGGCTTTCTTT. Translated, it gives CASSPQRGLGWEAFF. The genes are TRBV7-2 and TRBJ1-1; D may be TRBD1 (5 bases). From germline, CDR1 is SGHTA and CDR2 FQGNSA. Trimming took 5 bases from V and 11 from J, leaving 24 bases between them. The CDR3 spans 15 residues.

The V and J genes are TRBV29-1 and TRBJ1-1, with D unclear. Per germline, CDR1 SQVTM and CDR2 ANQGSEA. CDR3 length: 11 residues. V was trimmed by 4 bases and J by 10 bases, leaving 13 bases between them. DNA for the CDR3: TGCAGCGTTGTCGTATCGGTTGCAGCTTTCTTT. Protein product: CSVVVSVAAFF.

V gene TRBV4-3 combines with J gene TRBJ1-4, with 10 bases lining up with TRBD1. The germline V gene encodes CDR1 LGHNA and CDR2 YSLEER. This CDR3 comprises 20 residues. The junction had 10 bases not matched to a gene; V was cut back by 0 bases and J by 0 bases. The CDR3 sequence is CASSQERQGAQLTTNEKLFF. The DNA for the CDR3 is TGCGCCAGCAGCCAAGAACGACAGGGGGCTCAATTAACAACTAATGAAAAACTGTTTTTT.

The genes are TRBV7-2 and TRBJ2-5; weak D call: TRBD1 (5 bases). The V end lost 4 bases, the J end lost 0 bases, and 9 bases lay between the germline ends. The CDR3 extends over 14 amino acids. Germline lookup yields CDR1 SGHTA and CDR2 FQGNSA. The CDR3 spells CASSSDRYQETQYF. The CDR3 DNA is TGTGCCAGCAGCTCCGACAGATACCAAGAGACCCAGTACTTC.

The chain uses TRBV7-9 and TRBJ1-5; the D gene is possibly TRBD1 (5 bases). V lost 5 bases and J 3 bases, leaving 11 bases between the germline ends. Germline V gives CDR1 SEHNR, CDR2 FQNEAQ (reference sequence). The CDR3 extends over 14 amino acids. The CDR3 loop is CASSPAGDNQPQHF. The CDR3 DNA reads TGTGCCAGCAGCCCCGCGGGGGACAATCAGCCCCAGCATTTT.

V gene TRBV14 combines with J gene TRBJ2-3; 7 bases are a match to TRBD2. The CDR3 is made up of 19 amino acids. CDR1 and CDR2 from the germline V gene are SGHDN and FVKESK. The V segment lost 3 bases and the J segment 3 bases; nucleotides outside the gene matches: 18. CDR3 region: CASSHPFAGLRDRTDTQYF. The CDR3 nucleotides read TGTGCCAGCAGCCACCCTTTTGCGGGACTACGGGATAGGACAGATACGCAGTATTTT.